This T cell receptor (beta chain) was identified in a study of OX40 agonist ivuxolimab in advanced cancers. Patients who had autoimmune disease history or got systemic immunosuppression were left out. Samples of blood were obtained at baseline, on cycle 4 day 1, and on cycle 7 day 1. J was trimmed by 7 bases and V by 9 bases; bases with no gene match: 10. This CDR3 has 13 amino acids. Germline V CDR1 and CDR2: MNHEY, SMNVEV (reference sequence). Clones were read by immunoSEQ multiplex PCR, and TCRdb kept only the in-frame ones, dropping some. The sample records tens of thousands of clones, about four fifths being singletons.

This TCR was recovered from an adult with an advanced solid tumor such as melanoma, head and neck, liver or kidney cancer. Sample: CD4+ or CD8+ T cells sorted from blood, taken in a trial of the OX40 agonist ivuxolimab. V is TRBV27 and J is TRBJ2-5; 8 bases are shared with TRBD1. The CDR3 reads CASQPQGGWTQYF. The CDR3 DNA follows: TGTGCCAGTCAGCCACAGGGGGGCTGGACCCAGTACTTC.